The TCR beta chain described here comes from a study of T cell clonotyping in hematopoietic cell transplantation. The study's findings and limits: CD4 and CD8 repertoire contributions could not be separated without sorting.

The repertoire was sequenced with immunoSEQ multiplex PCR; TCRdb's copy has only in-frame clones and lacks some. Here the sample spans some 11,000 clones, under 55% being singletons. This clone showed up just a few times. Antigen: not known. The CDR3 sequence is 16 residues long. V was pared by 2 bases and J by 2 bases, with 15 bases between. CDR1 SGHDT and CDR2 YYEEEE come from the germline V gene. V and J are TRBV5-6 and TRBJ2-3; possible D gene TRBD1, 7 bases. Sequencing used PBMCs, obtained 30 days after allogeneic stem cell transplant. The source is a male patient in his forties or fifties who had an allogeneic stem cell transplant from an unrelated donor, so the T cells may come from the graft donor. Some clones in this sample may be carry-over from other donors' samples. CDR3 in DNA: TGTGCCAGCAGCTTCCCCCAGGGGGGAGTCACAGATACGCAGTATTTT. Translating it yields CASSFPQGGVTDTQYF. The full variable domain, rest sourced from reference TRBV5-6 and TRBJ2-3, is DAGVTQSPTHLIKTRGQQVTLRCSPKSGHDTVSWYQQALGQGPQFIFQYYEEEERQRGNFPDRFSGHQFPNYSSELNVNALLLGDSALYLCASSFPQGGVTDTQYFGPGTRLTVL.